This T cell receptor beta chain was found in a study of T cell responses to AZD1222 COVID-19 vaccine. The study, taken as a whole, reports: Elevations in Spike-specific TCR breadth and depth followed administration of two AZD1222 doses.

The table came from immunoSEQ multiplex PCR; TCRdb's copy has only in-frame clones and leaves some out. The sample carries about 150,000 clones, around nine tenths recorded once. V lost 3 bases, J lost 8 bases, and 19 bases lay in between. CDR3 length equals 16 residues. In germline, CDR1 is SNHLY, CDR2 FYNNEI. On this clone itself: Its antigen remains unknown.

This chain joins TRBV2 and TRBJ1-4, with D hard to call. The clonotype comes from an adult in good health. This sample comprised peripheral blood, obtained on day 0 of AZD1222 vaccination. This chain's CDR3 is CASSDWRELVGEKLFF. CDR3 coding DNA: TGTGCCAGCAGTGATTGGAGGGAGTTGGTGGGCGAAAAACTGTTTTTT.